This TCR beta chain comes out of a study of a mutant IDH1 vaccine in newly diagnosed glioma. Study background: Of treated patients, approximately 62% were men and 37.5% women, averaging about 40 years. Previous treatment comprised radiotherapy, temozolomide, or both, mostly both.

Study results and limitations: It seemed that pseudoprogression was not linked to changes in the top peripheral T cell clonotypes.

Turning to this clone: Its antigen is currently unknown.

Assay: immunoSEQ multiplex PCR; the TCRdb copy retains only in-frame clones and omits some. Found here are approximately 16,000 clones, 95% to 96% of them singletons; the top ten hold 3.6%. The time point is: baseline, week 1 (first vaccination visit). Treatment here: pre-vaccination baseline after standard-of-care therapy. Tumors from donors were new WHO grade 3 or 4 IDH1-mutant astrocytomas with ATRX loss. Sequenced here: peripheral blood mononuclear cells (PBMCs), sampled from a glioma patient treated with radiotherapy, temozolomide or both. The sequence was collected from a woman between 18 and 30 years old with glioma. Some clones in this sample may be carry-over from other donors' samples.

CDR3: CATGGSINSNSPLHF. Here the CDR3 DNA reads TGTGCCACCGGGGGCAGCATAAATTCTAATTCACCCCTCCACTTT. The V and J genes are TRBV6-5 and TRBJ1-6; D may be TRBD1 (6 bases). CDR1 MNHEY and CDR2 SVGAGI come from the germline V gene. The CDR3 covers 15 residues. Trimming left V 10 bases short and J 6 bases short, with 19 bases between.